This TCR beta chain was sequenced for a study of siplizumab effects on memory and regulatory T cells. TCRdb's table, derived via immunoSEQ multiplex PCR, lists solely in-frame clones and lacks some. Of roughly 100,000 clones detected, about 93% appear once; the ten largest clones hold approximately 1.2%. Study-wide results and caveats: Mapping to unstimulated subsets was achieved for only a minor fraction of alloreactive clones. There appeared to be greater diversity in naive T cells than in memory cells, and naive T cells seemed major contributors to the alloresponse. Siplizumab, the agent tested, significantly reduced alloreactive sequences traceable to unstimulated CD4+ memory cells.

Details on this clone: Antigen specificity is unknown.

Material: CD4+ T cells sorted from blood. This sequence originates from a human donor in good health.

This CDR3 is CASSPGTGSAYEQYF. The CDR3 bases are TGCGCCAGCAGCCCGGGGACAGGATCAGCCTACGAGCAGTACTTC. The V and J genes are TRBV5-1 and TRBJ2-7; 8 bases are a match to TRBD1. CDR1 is SGHRS and CDR2 is YFSETQ in the germline V gene. The CDR3 consists of 15 residues. The trim removed 4 bases at V and 2 bases at J, leaving 8 bases unmatched.